The T cell receptor beta chain described here comes from a study of beta chain features in type 1 diabetes. At the level of the study: Investigators examined under 140 million sorted cells across all samples.

At least ten counts were recorded for this clone. No antigen is known for it. General observations from the study: A greater similarity of naive, central memory and Treg TCRB repertoires was seen among patients than among healthy donors. With patients and controls alike, PCR might favor shorter templates to an equal degree. Over-representation of high TCR-expressing cells was a possible consequence of cDNA sequencing.

V was cut by 8 bases and J by 8 bases, with 16 bases left in between. Germline V lookup: CDR1 MGHDK, CDR2 SYGVNS. CDR3 size: 13 residues. Reverse transcribing all isolated RNA meant expressed TCRB transcripts were sequenced. Using immunoSEQ multiplex PCR, the repertoire was profiled, and TCRdb retains in-frame clones only, with some absent. The table has roughly 370,000 clones, 14% seen once; the top ten hold around 0.039%. The source is a man aged 25 to 40 in good health. The chain is built from TRBV25-1 and TRBJ2-4; D not resolved. Sequencing was done on a sample of naive CD4+ T cells from blood. CDR3 sequence reads: CASVPLYGDIQYF. Written as DNA, the CDR3 is TGTGCCAGCGTCCCCTTATATGGGGACATTCAGTACTTC.